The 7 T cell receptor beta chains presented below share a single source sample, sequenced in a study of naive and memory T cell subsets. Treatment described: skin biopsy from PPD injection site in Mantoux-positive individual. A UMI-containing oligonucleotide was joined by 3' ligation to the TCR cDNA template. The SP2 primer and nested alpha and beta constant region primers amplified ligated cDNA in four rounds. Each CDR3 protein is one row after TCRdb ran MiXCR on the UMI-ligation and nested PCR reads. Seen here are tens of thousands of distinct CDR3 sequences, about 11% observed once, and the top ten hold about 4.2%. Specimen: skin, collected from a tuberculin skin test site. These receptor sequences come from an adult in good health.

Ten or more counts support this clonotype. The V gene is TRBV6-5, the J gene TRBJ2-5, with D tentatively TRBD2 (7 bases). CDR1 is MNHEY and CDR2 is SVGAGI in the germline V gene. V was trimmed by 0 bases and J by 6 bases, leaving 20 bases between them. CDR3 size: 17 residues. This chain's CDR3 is CASSYSSAGAVLKTQYF. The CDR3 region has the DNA TGTGCCAGCAGTTACTCAAGTGCGGGGGCCGTGCTGAAGACCCAGTACTTC.

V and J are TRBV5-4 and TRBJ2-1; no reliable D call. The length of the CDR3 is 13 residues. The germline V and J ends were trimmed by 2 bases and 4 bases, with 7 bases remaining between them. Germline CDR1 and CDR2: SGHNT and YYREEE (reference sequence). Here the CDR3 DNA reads TGTGCCAGCAGCTTTGCAGATTACAATGAGCAGTTCTTC. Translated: CASSFADYNEQFF. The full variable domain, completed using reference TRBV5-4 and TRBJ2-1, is ETGVTQSPTHLIKTRGQQVTLRCSSQSGHNTVSWYQQALGQGPQFIFQYYREEENGRGNFPPRFSGLQFPNYSSELNVNALELDDSALYLCASSFADYNEQFFGPGTRLTVL.

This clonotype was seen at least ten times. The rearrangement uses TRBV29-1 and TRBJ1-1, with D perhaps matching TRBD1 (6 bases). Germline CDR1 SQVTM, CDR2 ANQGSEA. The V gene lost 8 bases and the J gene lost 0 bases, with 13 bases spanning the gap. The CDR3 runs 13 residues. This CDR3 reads CSYTGTLNTEAFF. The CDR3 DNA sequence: TGCAGCTATACCGGGACACTGAACACTGAAGCTTTCTTT.

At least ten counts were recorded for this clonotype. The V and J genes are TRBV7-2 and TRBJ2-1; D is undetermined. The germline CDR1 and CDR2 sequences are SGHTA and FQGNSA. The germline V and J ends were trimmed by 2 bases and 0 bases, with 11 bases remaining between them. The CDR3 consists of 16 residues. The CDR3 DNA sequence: TGTGCCAGCAGCTTAAACGGACCGGGCTCCTACAATGAGCAGTTCTTC. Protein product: CASSLNGPGSYNEQFF.

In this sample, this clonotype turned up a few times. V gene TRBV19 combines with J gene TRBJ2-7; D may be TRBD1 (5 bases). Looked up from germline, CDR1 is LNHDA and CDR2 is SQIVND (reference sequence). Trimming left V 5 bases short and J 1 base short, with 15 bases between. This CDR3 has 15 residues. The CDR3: CASSPYATDSYEQYF. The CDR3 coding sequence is TGTGCCAGTAGTCCGTACGCGACAGATTCCTACGAGCAGTACTTC.

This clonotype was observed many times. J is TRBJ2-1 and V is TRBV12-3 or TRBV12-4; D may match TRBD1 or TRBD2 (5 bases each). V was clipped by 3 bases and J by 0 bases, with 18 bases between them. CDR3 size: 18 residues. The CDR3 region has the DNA TGTGCCAGCAGTTTCTTCGGTATGGGGGAACTCTCCTACAATGAGCAGTTCTTC. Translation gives CASSFFGMGELSYNEQFF.

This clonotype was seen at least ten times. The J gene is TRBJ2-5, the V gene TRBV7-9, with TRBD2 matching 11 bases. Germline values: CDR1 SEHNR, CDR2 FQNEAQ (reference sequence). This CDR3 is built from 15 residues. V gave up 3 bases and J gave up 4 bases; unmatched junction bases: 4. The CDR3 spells CASSFGSGGGETQYF. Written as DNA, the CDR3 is TGTGCCAGCAGCTTCGGTAGCGGGGGGGGAGAGACCCAGTACTTC.